The sequence of this T cell receptor (beta chain) was determined in a study of blood T cell repertoires in COVID-19. V gave up 1 base and J gave up 6 bases; unmatched junction bases: 6. The CDR3 sequence is 16 residues long. Per germline, CDR1 MGHRA and CDR2 YSYEKL. Profiled with immunoSEQ multiplex PCR; TCRdb holds only in-frame clones, not every one. This sample has about 58,000 clones, with approximately 90% found just once. The sequence came from a woman in her 70s with active COVID-19. The chain carries TRBV4-1 and TRBJ2-2; 9 nucleotides match TRBD1. Sequencing was carried out using peripheral blood. CDR3 region: CASSQGSGQGPGELFF. The CDR3 bases are TGCGCCAGCAGCCAAGGATCGGGACAGGGTCCCGGGGAGCTGTTTTTT.